This entry concerns a single T cell receptor beta chain. Only a few counts were recorded for this clone. No cognate antigen has been identified for it. No base qualities exist here, and no much larger clone lies one base off it. CD8 naive samples were obtained by positive selection for CCR7 among CD45RO-negative cells, yielding a CD45RA+CCR7+ population from which TemRA cells were excluded. The donors were healthy, HIV-negative adults with no recently reported acute infections or vaccinations. Every donor was a Caucasian adult living in Nashville, Tennessee, USA. Blood was obtained by leukapheresis, after which PBMCs were separated by Ficoll-Histopaque density gradient centrifugation and cryopreserved in liquid nitrogen vapor phase. Analytical flow cytometry was used to check the purity and quantity of each magnetically sorted T cell population. Genomic DNA was isolated from each sorted fraction and quantified by UV absorbance on a Nanodrop 2000c.

The data are from a study of shared clonotypes between healthy human individuals (dated by TCRdb to 2018 to 2020). In the study overall: A couple of women and a few men aged 18 to 49 years were included in the cohort. For each donor, CD4 naive and CD4 memory were each given three plates, CD8 naive was given two plates, and CD8 memory was given one plate. The study deeply sequenced blood TCR repertoires of roughly five healthy adults to estimate repertoire size and the extent of clonotype sharing between individuals. Libraries were prepared and TCR repertoires were sequenced by different laboratories using diverse techniques, in order to increase sequencing depth and limit assay-specific biases. Each donor's leukapheresis produced roughly between roughly 0.85 and 9.5 billion PBMCs.

Using the deep immunoSEQ assay, TCR CDR3 regions were amplified from genomic DNA by multiplex PCR. For each cell subset, the extracted genomic DNA was distributed evenly across all wells of several immunoSEQ 96-well plates, and each plate served as one replicate. For sorted subsets, around 200 ng genomic DNA, equal to about 30,000 T cell genomes, was loaded into each replicate PCR. The purified libraries were quantified using a Qubit 3.0 fluorometer, sized with a Bioanalyzer 2100, and then quantified again using the KAPA Library Quantification kit. Every immunoSEQ 96-well plate was sequenced on a separate single-read 150-cycle Illumina NextSeq 550 flow cell. For the original study's pipeline: Because only junctional sequences without quality scores were contained in the immunoSEQ output, filtering matching that applied to full-length reads could not be performed. To assign V/J genes and CDR3, sequences were annotated using PyIR, a Python wrapper for IgBLAST v1.9, with IMGT germline references. Any read was removed if the V/J assignment was weak (E-value above 1e-6), the CDR3 was missing, or the read contained stop codons, out-of-frame junctions, or ambiguous translated residues. V3J clonotypes were defined as sequences sharing the same inferred V gene, J gene, and CDR3 amino acid sequence. Percentage overlap between repertoires was computed as shared unique clonotypes divided by the size of the smaller repertoire. Three approaches were used to assess repertoire richness: RTK rarefaction, the Chao1 estimator, and Recon v2.1 estimates of unobserved clonotypes. Generation probabilities were computed with OLGA for all TCRbeta clonotypes obtained by the gDNA method from a few donors. TCRdb limited this immuneACCESS table to in-frame rearrangements with V and J called. A share of clones is missing; checked studies link under half to unresolved V genes, and the rest is unexplained. V and J calls and clone size follow that table, whereas D and trimming were derived from the DNA. The sample table lists about 820,000 clones, around 93% of them with a count of one. The ten largest account for around 24% of the sample.

The investigation overall reported the following: Higher generation probabilities were observed for clonotypes shared by all four sorted-subset donors than for non-shared clonotypes. Pairwise subsampling led to the expectation that sequencing depth would affect the degree of clonotype sharing among donors. Even with the large sequencing depth, rarefaction of the sorted-subset datasets indicated that sequencing was incomplete. Naive subsets generally had larger estimated clonotype richness than memory subsets did. Around 5.4% of naive CD4, 3.5% of naive CD8, 2% to 2.5% of memory CD4, and around 0.4% of memory CD8 clonotypes were shared across several donors. Sampling was restricted to blood, and TCR repertoires in tissues likely differ from the TCR repertoires found in blood. Because the study included a small number of donors, the genetic and exposure-history diversity represented was limited.

The germline V gene gives CDR1 as SGHAT and CDR2 as FQNNGV. The V end loses 1 base and the J end loses 13 bases, and a stretch of 8 bases separates them. The CDR3 holds 11 amino acids from the cysteine to the phenylalanine. CDR3 DNA is the only sequence kept; it has 33 bases, read in frame from the first base. The sequence is built from TRBV11-2 and TRBJ2-1; TRBD1 is possibly the D segment (5 matching bases). This clonotype was obtained from a young man in good health. Material for sequencing was naive CD8+ T cells sorted from blood. Sample cell subset or site, as interpreted from the label and publication: CD45RA+CCR7+. The CDR3 protein: CASSLGDRQFF. The DNA sequence reads TGTGCCAGCAGCTTAGGAGACAGACAGTTCTTC.